Following are 26 T cell receptor beta chains from one sample sequenced in a study of blood T cell repertoires in COVID-19. Libraries were prepared by immunoSEQ multiplex PCR; TCRdb keeps only in-frame clonotypes and omits some of them. The data contain nearly 45,000 clones, just under 90% of them singletons. Material: peripheral blood. These receptors came from a middle-aged man with COVID-19, enrolled during active disease.

The DNA of the CDR3 is TGCGCCAGCAGACTAGACGGGTTCAATCAGCCCCAGCATTTT. It codes for CASRLDGFNQPQHF. J is TRBJ1-5 and V is TRBV5-1; D is unclear. The CDR3 spans 14 residues. Trimming removed 5 bases from V and 3 bases from J, with 12 bases in between. CDR1 SGHRS and CDR2 YFSETQ come from the germline V gene.

The V gene is TRBV2, the J gene TRBJ2-7, with 9 bases aligning to TRBD1. This CDR3 has 14 amino acids. From germline, CDR1 is SNHLY and CDR2 FYNNEI. V was clipped by 6 bases and J by 5 bases; unmatched bases: 8. This CDR3 is CASRPGTGRDEQYF. CDR3 nucleotides: TGTGCCAGCAGACCCGGGACAGGGCGGGACGAGCAGTACTTC.

By share, this clone ranks as medium-sized. The rearrangement uses TRBV7-8 and TRBJ1-2, with TRBD1 matching 7 bases. V was pared by 5 bases and J by 3 bases, with 12 bases of the junction left unmatched. The CDR3 length is 16 residues. The germline V gene encodes CDR1 SGHVS and CDR2 FQNEAQ. CDR3 sequence (DNA): TGTGCCAGCAGCACCCGCTCGACAGGGTTAGACTATGGCTACACCTTC. Translating it yields CASSTRSTGLDYGYTF.

This clone has a handful of counts. The V and J genes are TRBV19 and TRBJ2-7; 10 bases are a match to TRBD2. Germline CDR1 is LNHDA and CDR2 is SQIVND (reference sequence). This CDR3 has 17 amino acids. V shed 3 bases and J 0 bases; nucleotides not matched to a gene: 8. CDR3 amino acids: CASSMASGGRFSYEQYF. The CDR3 bases are TGTGCCAGTAGTATGGCTAGCGGGGGCCGCTTCTCCTACGAGCAGTACTTC.

The chain couples TRBV5-8 to TRBJ2-2; TRBD1 matches at 7 bases. Looked up from germline, CDR1 is SGHTS and CDR2 is YDEGEE. The CDR3 spans 17 residues. The junction had 10 bases not matched to a gene; V was cut back by 4 bases and J by 1 base. CDR3 sequence: CASSLPWTGVNTGELFF. The CDR3 DNA is TGTGCCAGCAGCCTGCCCTGGACAGGAGTGAACACCGGGGAGCTGTTTTTT.

The V gene is TRBV10-3, the J gene TRBJ2-2; TRBD2 matches at 7 bases. V shed 11 bases, J shed 5 bases, and the junction held 5 bases outside the gene matches. This CDR3 is 12 amino acids long. Germline CDR1 is ENHRY and CDR2 is SYGVKD. The CDR3 region has the DNA TGTGCCTCGGCGGGACTAACCGGGGAGCTGTTTTTT. Protein sequence: CASAGLTGELFF.

This sequence joins TRBV30 and TRBJ2-3; 9 positions agree with TRBD2. V was pared by 2 bases and J by 5 bases, with 8 bases of the junction left unmatched. The length of the CDR3 is 15 residues. Germline V lookup: CDR1 GTSNPN, CDR2 SVGIG (reference sequence). This chain's CDR3 is CAWSYGGGVEDTQYF. DNA of the CDR3: TGTGCCTGGAGTTATGGCGGGGGGGTAGAAGATACGCAGTATTTT. Full variable domain (missing parts from reference TRBV30 and TRBJ2-3): SQTIHQWPATLVQPVGSPLSLECTVEGTSNPNLYWYRQAAGRGLQLLFYSVGIGQISSEVPQNLSASRPQDRQFILSSKKLLLSDSGFYLCAWSYGGGVEDTQYFGPGTRLTVL.

DNA of the CDR3: TGTGCCAGCAGTTTATTTGGGGGGAGGGAGACCCAGTACTTC. This encodes CASSLFGGRETQYF. The chain recombines TRBV27 with TRBJ2-5; D might be TRBD2 (6 bases). Trimming left V 1 base short and J 5 bases short, with 11 bases between. CDR1 and CDR2 from the germline V gene are MNHEY and SMNVEV (reference sequence). The CDR3 sequence is 14 residues long.

The chain recombines TRBV2 with TRBJ1-2, with D perhaps matching TRBD1 (5 bases). Germline lookup yields CDR1 SNHLY and CDR2 FYNNEI. The CDR3 is made up of 13 amino acids. Trimming removed 4 bases from V and 8 bases from J, with 14 bases in between. CDR3 in amino acids: CASSVGRGSGYTF. CDR3 in DNA: TGTGCCAGCAGTGTAGGAAGGGGATCGGGCTACACCTTC.

CDR3 loop: CASSLRRDYEQYF. As DNA, the CDR3 is TGTGCCAGCAGTTTACGGAGGGACTACGAGCAGTACTTC. The V and J genes are TRBV27 and TRBJ2-7; perhaps TRBD2 as D (6 bases). The CDR3 runs 13 residues. V was cut by 2 bases and J by 3 bases, with 8 bases left in between. Germline loops: CDR1 MNHEY, CDR2 SMNVEV (reference sequence).

CDR3 sequence (DNA): TGTGCCAGCAGCGGAAGACAGTTCTCTGGGGCCAACGTCCTGACTTTC. Translating it yields CASSGRQFSGANVLTF. The V call is TRBV9, the J call TRBJ2-6; possible D gene TRBD1, 5 bases. CDR1 is SGDLS and CDR2 is YYNGEE in the germline V gene. This CDR3 contains 16 residues. The V end lost 3 bases, the J end lost 0 bases, and 10 bases lay between the germline ends.

The CDR3 loop is CASSGGAVGSTEAFF. DNA of the CDR3: TGTGCCAGCAGCGGAGGAGCCGTGGGAAGCACTGAAGCTTTCTTT. The chain links TRBV7-2 to TRBJ1-1; D not certain. Germline values: CDR1 SGHTA, CDR2 FQGNSA. This CDR3 region has 15 residues. Trimming took 5 bases from V and 4 from J, leaving 17 bases between them.

This clone has a handful of counts. This chain uses TRBV28 with TRBJ2-4, with D possibly TRBD1 on 5 matching bases. The germline V and J ends were trimmed by 1 base and 4 bases, with 20 bases remaining between them. CDR3 length: 18 residues. Germline-derived CDR1 and CDR2 are MDHEN and SYDVKM. The CDR3 nucleotides read TGTGCCAGCAGTTTATCACCCCGTTTAGGGCAGGGTAAAAACATTCAGTACTTC. This encodes CASSLSPRLGQGKNIQYF.

The chain combines TRBV29-1 with TRBJ2-7; 9 bases align to TRBD2. Germline trimming cut 0 bases from V and 1 base from J; bases unmatched to any gene: 7. Germline CDR1 reads SQVTM; CDR2 reads ANQGSEA. This CDR3 comprises 16 residues. The CDR3 region has the DNA TGCAGCGTTGAAGAGGGTAGCGGGGGAGGATCCTACGAGCAGTACTTC. It encodes CSVEEGSGGGSYEQYF.

This sequence joins TRBV21-1 and TRBJ2-1; TRBD2 reflects the table's D call only, with no check against the DNA. TRBV21-1 is a pseudogene locus. This CDR3 contains 16 residues. CDR3 nucleotide sequence: TGTGCCAGCAGCCTAAAGGTGGGGACTAGCCCTAATGAGCAGTTCTTC. It encodes CASSLKVGTSPNEQFF.

In its sample, this clone was seen a few times. The CDR3 here is CASRRQGAGQPQHF. For the CDR3, the DNA is TGTGCCAGCAGGCGACAGGGGGCGGGTCAGCCCCAGCATTTT. The V gene is TRBV6-5, the J gene TRBJ1-5, with TRBD1 identical over 10 bases. V lost 6 bases to trimming and J lost 6 bases; unmatched junction nucleotides: 5. The length of the CDR3 is 14 residues. Per germline, CDR1 MNHEY and CDR2 SVGAGI.

The chain employs TRBV30 and TRBJ1-6, with TRBD1 matching 8 bases. In germline, CDR1 is GTSNPN, CDR2 SVGIG (reference sequence). The length of the CDR3 is 15 residues. V trimming: 0 bases; J trimming: 8 bases; junction bases outside the gene matches: 6. The chain's CDR3 is CAWSVRTGRDSPLHF. In nucleotides, the CDR3 is TGTGCCTGGAGTGTCCGGACAGGGAGGGATTCACCCCTCCACTTT.

This chain links TRBV30 with TRBJ1-3; D uncertain. The germline V gene has CDR1 GTSNPN and CDR2 SVGIG (reference sequence). The CDR3 sequence is 14 residues long. The germline V and J ends were trimmed by 0 bases and 4 bases, with 10 bases remaining between them. CDR3 in amino acids: CAWSVSQLGNTIYF. CDR3 DNA sequence: TGTGCCTGGAGTGTGTCACAGTTAGGAAACACCATATATTTT.

The rearrangement links TRBV11-1 to TRBJ2-7; 11 nucleotides line up with TRBD2. J lost 2 bases, V lost 4 bases, and 4 bases had no gene match. Germline lookup yields CDR1 SGHAT and CDR2 FQDESV (reference sequence). The CDR3 is made up of 15 amino acids. CDR3 nucleotides: TGTGCCAGCAGCTCCATAGCGGGGGGGACCTACGAGCAGTACTTC. Amino acid sequence: CASSSIAGGTYEQYF.

Only a few counts were recorded for this clone. V is TRBV19 and J is TRBJ2-7; D might be TRBD1 (5 bases). The CDR3 is 13 residues long. Germline lookup yields CDR1 LNHDA and CDR2 SQIVND (reference sequence). V shed 3 bases and J shed 2 bases, with 8 bases lying between them. The CDR3 loop is CASSILGAYEQYF. CDR3 bases: TGTGCCAGTAGTATTCTAGGGGCCTACGAGCAGTACTTC.

The rearrangement joins TRBV11-3 to TRBJ2-1; TRBD2 matches 16 bases. The CDR3 has 17 residues. With V trimmed by 5 bases and J by 5 bases, 6 bases remained unmatched. Germline assignment: CDR1 SGHNT and CDR2 YENEEA. The CDR3 nucleotides are TGTGCCAGCAGCACGGGACTAGCGGGAGGGAGGGACAATGAGCAGTTCTTC. It encodes CASSTGLAGGRDNEQFF.

The chain employs TRBV19 and TRBJ2-4, with D possibly being TRBD2 (5 bases). This CDR3 is built from 16 residues. With 3 bases removed from V and 3 bases from J, the gap between germline ends came to 15 bases. Germline V gives CDR1 LNHDA, CDR2 SQIVND (reference sequence). The CDR3 region has the DNA TGTGCCAGTAGTATCGCCCGGGAATATAGCAAAAACATTCAGTACTTC. Translating it yields CASSIAREYSKNIQYF. Combining the CDR3 with reference TRBV19 and TRBJ2-4 gives the whole variable domain DGGITQSPKYLFRKEGQNVTLSCEQNLNHDAMYWYRQDPGQGLRLIYYSQIVNDFQKGDIAEGYSVSREKKESFPLTVTSAQKNPTAFYLCASSIAREYSKNIQYFGAGTRLSVL.

J is TRBJ1-5 and V is TRBV3-1 (or the pseudogene TRBV3-2); D possibly corresponds to TRBD1 (6 bases). The CDR3 spans 16 residues. V was clipped by 4 bases and J by 2 bases, with 15 bases between them. The germline V gene has CDR1 LGHDT and CDR2 YNNKEL (reference sequence). The chain's CDR3 is CASSLGQGPGNQPQHF. In DNA, the CDR3 is TGTGCCAGCAGCCTTGGCCAGGGGCCGGGCAATCAGCCCCAGCATTTT.

The genes are TRBV28 and TRBJ1-2; D gene unclear. The germline CDR1 and CDR2 sequences are MDHEN and SYDVKM. With 7 bases removed from V and 3 bases from J, the gap between germline ends came to 18 bases. This CDR3 region has 15 residues. The CDR3 DNA follows: TGTGCCAGCAAACCTCAAGACTTGCCCCACTATGGCTACACCTTC. Its translation: CASKPQDLPHYGYTF.

The chain employs TRBV10-3 and TRBJ2-2; 11 bases map to TRBD1. CDR1 and CDR2 from the germline V gene are ENHRY and SYGVKD. The V gene end was trimmed by 10 bases and the J gene end by 5 bases; junction bases not matched to a gene: 6. The CDR3 covers 14 residues. The CDR3 spells CATGDRGNTGELFF. The CDR3, as DNA: TGTGCCACCGGGGACAGGGGGAATACCGGGGAGCTGTTTTTT.

This sequence joins TRBV4-1 and TRBJ2-2; D is uncertain. The germline V gene has CDR1 MGHRA and CDR2 YSYEKL. This CDR3 spans 14 amino acids. V lost 4 bases and J lost 4, with 10 bases in between. The CDR3 region is CASSLERFTGELFF. CDR3 nucleotide sequence: TGCGCCAGCAGCCTCGAGAGGTTCACCGGGGAGCTGTTTTTT.